What follows describes a single TCR beta chain. This sample was included in a study of blood T cell repertoires in COVID-19. Trimming took 4 bases from V and 12 from J, leaving 22 bases between them. CDR3 length: 15 amino acids. In germline, CDR1 is MGHRA, CDR2 YSYEKL. In the source study's methods: Amplification from reference gene primers served as the basis for estimated nucleated cell counts. Profiled with immunoSEQ multiplex PCR; TCRdb holds only in-frame clones, not every one. The V and J calls and clone size are taken from that table; D and trimming were inferred from the DNA. Among roughly 50,000 clones listed, roughly four fifths were seen once.

The chain employs TRBV4-1 and TRBJ2-1; a weak D match, TRBD2 (6 bases). This receptor was obtained from an older woman with acute or convalescent COVID-19. The sequenced sample was peripheral blood. The CDR3 sequence is CASSLNRDSRRGQFF. Written as DNA, the CDR3 is TGCGCCAGCAGCCTCAATCGGGACTCTCGTCGGGGGCAGTTCTTC.